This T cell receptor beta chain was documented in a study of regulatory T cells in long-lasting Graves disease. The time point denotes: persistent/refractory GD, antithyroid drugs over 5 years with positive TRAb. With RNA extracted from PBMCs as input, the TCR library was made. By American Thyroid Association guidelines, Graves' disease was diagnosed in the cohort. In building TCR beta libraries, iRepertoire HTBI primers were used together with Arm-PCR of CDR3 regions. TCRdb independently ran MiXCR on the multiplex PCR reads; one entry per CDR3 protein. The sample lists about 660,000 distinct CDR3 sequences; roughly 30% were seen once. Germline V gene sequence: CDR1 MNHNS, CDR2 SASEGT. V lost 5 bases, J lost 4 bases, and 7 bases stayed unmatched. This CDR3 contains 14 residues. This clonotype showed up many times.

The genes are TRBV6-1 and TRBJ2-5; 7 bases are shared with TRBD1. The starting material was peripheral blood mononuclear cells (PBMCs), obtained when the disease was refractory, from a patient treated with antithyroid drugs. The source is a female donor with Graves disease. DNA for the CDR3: TGTGCCAGCAGTCCATCAACAGGGGTAGAGACCCAGTACTTC. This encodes CASSPSTGVETQYF.